The 13 T cell receptor beta chains reported below all come from one sample, sequenced in a study of PD-L1 blockade in urothelial cancer. Some clones are missing from TCRdb's copy, which holds only in-frame ones; the method was immunoSEQ multiplex PCR. This table holds 50,000 to 55,000 clones, approximately 75% found once. This material consisted of PBMCs, taken around atezolizumab (anti-PD-L1) treatment. The source is a man aged 65 to 85 with urothelial cancer.

The chain joins TRBV11-2 to TRBJ1-1, with D possibly TRBD1 on 6 matching bases. The V and J ends lost 3 bases and 3 bases respectively, with 8 bases between them. The CDR3 sequence is 13 residues long. Germline loops: CDR1 SGHAT, CDR2 FQNNGV. In DNA form, the CDR3 reads TGTGCCAGCAGCTTTGGGGGCCACACTGAAGCTTTCTTT. Amino acid sequence: CASSFGGHTEAFF.

CDR3 sequence: CASSPYKDTNQPQHF. The CDR3 DNA reads as TGCGCCAGCAGCCCATACAAGGACACCAATCAGCCCCAGCATTTT. The chain couples TRBV4-1 to TRBJ1-5; a weak D match, TRBD1 (5 bases). Germline CDR1 MGHRA, CDR2 YSYEKL. The CDR3 is 15 amino acids. V lost 4 bases, J lost 3 bases, and 13 bases lay in between.

Only a few counts were recorded for this clone. The V and J genes are TRBV7-9 and TRBJ2-2; TRBD2 matches at 11 bases. The junction had 5 bases not matched to a gene; V was cut back by 5 bases and J by 3 bases. The CDR3 consists of 16 residues. Germline values: CDR1 SEHNR, CDR2 FQNEAQ (reference sequence). CDR3: CASSPLAGVDTGELFF. The CDR3 DNA is TGTGCCAGCAGCCCACTAGCGGGAGTGGACACCGGGGAGCTGTTTTTT.

The chain combines TRBV7-8 with TRBJ2-7, with D possibly being TRBD1 (6 bases). V was trimmed by 1 base and J by 2 bases, leaving 9 bases between them. The CDR3 has 14 amino acids. Looked up from germline, CDR1 is SGHVS and CDR2 is FQNEAQ. CDR3 loop: CASSLVSGAYEQYF. As DNA, the CDR3 is TGTGCCAGCAGCTTAGTATCAGGGGCCTACGAGCAGTACTTC. The whole variable domain, filled in from reference TRBV7-8 and TRBJ2-7, reads GAGVSQSPRYKVAKRGQDVALRCDPISGHVSLFWYQQALGQGPEFLTYFQNEAQLDKSGLPSDRFFAERPEGSVSTLKIQRTQQEDSAVYLCASSLVSGAYEQYFGPGTRLTVT.

This clone occurred a few times. The V call is TRBV4-1, the J call TRBJ1-5; D remains ambiguous. Germline loops: CDR1 MGHRA, CDR2 YSYEKL. CDR3 size: 14 residues. V lost 0 bases and J lost 4, with 7 bases in between. CDR3 sequence reads: CASSQESRNQPQHF. The CDR3 DNA follows: TGCGCCAGCAGCCAAGAGAGCCGTAATCAGCCCCAGCATTTT.

V is TRBV13 and J is TRBJ1-2; 11 bases are shared with TRBD1. V gave up 3 bases and J gave up 6 bases; unmatched junction bases: 9. The CDR3 extends over 16 amino acids. Per germline, CDR1 PRHDT and CDR2 FYEKMQ (reference sequence). CDR3 sequence reads: CASSLKPGQGVHGYTF. The DNA of the CDR3 is TGTGCCAGCAGCTTGAAACCGGGACAGGGGGTTCATGGCTACACCTTC.

The rearrangement uses TRBV4-3 and TRBJ2-7; D perhaps matches TRBD1 (5 bases). Trimming shortened V by 0 bases and J by 6 bases, and 15 bases separated the two germline ends. The CDR3 is 15 residues long. Germline V lookup: CDR1 LGHNA, CDR2 YSLEER. The CDR3 DNA follows: TGCGCCAGCAGCCAAGACAGGGTTTTGTTCGGCGAGCAGTACTTC. Translated: CASSQDRVLFGEQYF.

The J gene is TRBJ2-1, the V gene TRBV7-2; no reliable D call. Germline loops: CDR1 SGHTA, CDR2 FQGNSA. Trimming removed 0 bases at V and 6 bases at J, with 6 bases between. The CDR3 contains 13 residues. CDR3 sequence: CASSLASPNEQFF. The CDR3 nucleotides read TGTGCCAGCAGCTTAGCTTCTCCCAATGAGCAGTTCTTC. Supplemented by reference TRBV7-2 and TRBJ2-1, the full variable domain reads GAGVSQSPSNKVTEKGKDVELRCDPISGHTALYWYRQSLGQGLEFLIYFQGNSAPDKSGLPSDRFSAERTGGSVSTLTIQRTQQEDSAVYLCASSLASPNEQFFGPGTRLTVL.

The chain employs TRBV5-6 and TRBJ2-2, with D possibly being TRBD1 (6 bases). The CDR3 contains 17 residues. Trimming shortened V by 4 bases and J by 6 bases, and 22 bases separated the two germline ends. Germline V gene data show CDR1 as SGHDT and CDR2 as YYEEEE. CDR3 amino acids: CASSPTDRTVGSGELFF. The CDR3 DNA reads as TGTGCCAGCAGCCCGACAGACAGGACAGTGGGTTCCGGGGAGCTGTTTTTT.

The rearrangement uses TRBV6-1 and TRBJ1-2; D unclear. CDR1 and CDR2 from the germline V gene are MNHNS and SASEGT. The length of the CDR3 is 14 residues. Trimming took off 4 bases at V and 4 bases at J, with 13 bases between the two ends. The CDR3 loop reads CASSVQETVYGYTF. CDR3 coding DNA: TGTGCCAGCAGTGTCCAGGAAACTGTCTATGGCTACACCTTC.

This clone was seen more than once but under ten times. V and J are TRBV28 and TRBJ2-7, with D possibly being TRBD2 (6 bases). Germline CDR1 reads MDHEN; CDR2 reads SYDVKM. The V end was cut by 6 bases, the J end by 5 bases, with 14 bases between. The CDR3 runs to 13 residues. The CDR3 bases are TGTGCCAGCAGCATGCGGGGTGTTGACGAGCAGTACTTC. Protein product: CASSMRGVDEQYF.

A word on this clone: Different DNA sequences within this sample yield the same CDR3. The chain has TRBV19 and TRBJ1-1; D possibly corresponds to TRBD1 (6 bases). Trimming stripped 3 bases from V and 1 base from J, with 9 bases between. In germline, CDR1 is LNHDA, CDR2 SQIVND (reference sequence). The length of the CDR3 is 14 residues. This chain's CDR3 is CASSIGGANTEAFF. As DNA, the CDR3 is TGTGCCAGTAGTATTGGGGGGGCGAACACTGAAGCTTTCTTT.

This chain uses TRBV5-1 with TRBJ1-2, with D uncertain. The V gene lost 0 bases and the J gene lost 2 bases, with 8 bases spanning the gap. Germline CDR1 and CDR2: SGHRS and YFSETQ. The CDR3 runs 14 residues. The CDR3 nucleotides read TGCGCCAGCAGCTTGGAATCGGAGAACTATGGCTACACCTTC. It is translated as CASSLESENYGYTF.